This is a list of T cell receptor beta chains from one sample in a study of blood T cells in healthy people across ages. From the 5' RACE reads, TCRdb called clonotypes with MiXCR, one entry per CDR3 protein. The data contain hundreds of thousands of distinct CDR3 sequences, under 45% of them singletons. Sequenced input: blood. The receptors here all came from a man aged 55 to 70 in good health. Each CDR3 is given with its conserved first and last residue. Fields, in order: V gene, CDR3 protein.

TRBV3-1	CASSQIQGKTEAFF
TRBV19	CASSIQRGGLLAETQYF
TRBV2	CASSGTGYGETQYF
TRBV30	CAWSVQGWWQFF
TRBV12-3/TRBV12-4	CASSFNGGAAETQYF
TRBV7-2	CASNEQGLPNEKLFF
TRBV12-3/TRBV12-4	CASSRTGGGQPQHF
TRBV20-1	CSGTRGYNEQFF
TRBV18	CASSLKAGTTEAFF
TRBV6-2/TRBV6-3	CASSRDSRTGELFF
TRBV7-9	CAGMGLAGKNEQFF
TRBV29-1	CSVAPTAGGWDKNIQYF
TRBV12-3/TRBV12-4	CASNSGGKGQETQYF
TRBV5-1	CASSRGGQGYNQETQYF
TRBV10-3	CAISENLNTEAFF
TRBV2	CASIEGGSPLHF
TRBV4-3	CASSQDPSGQTGELFF
TRBV5-1	CASSLGDSQETQYF
TRBV12-3/TRBV12-4	CASRTSGGAKTQYF
TRBV20-1	CSARDWGGSGGTQYF
TRBV7-9	CASSFFPADDEKETQYF
TRBV7-2	CASSPRTGSSTDTQYF
TRBV6-2/TRBV6-3	CASSSRHRDRMRETQYF
TRBV4-1	CASSQVNRGSYNEQFF
TRBV6-2/TRBV6-3	CASSVRGIGNQPQHF
TRBV9	CASSNRWGEGANTEAFF
TRBV30	CAWSSGSSYNEQFF
TRBV6-2/TRBV6-3	CASSRLGGAAGYEQYF
TRBV7-3	CASSLTAGQPQHF
TRBV20-1	CSAREMDYGYTF
TRBV20-1	CSLKAGGALETQFF
TRBV2	CASAEGTSGETDTQYF
TRBV27	CASSEPGQGARKTQYF
TRBV20-1	CSAQAGAYNEQFF
TRBV27	CASSLSPPSPGKGEKLFF
TRBV5-6	CASSWRGTGVINEQFF
TRBV27	CASSLIGGGLSYEQYF
TRBV29-1	CSVEDLWDREGAQPQHF
TRBV9	CASSVAPNSDEQFF
TRBV18	CASSPARINTEAFF
TRBV6-2/TRBV6-3	CASSYGGLSYNEQFF
TRBV14	CASSQDLDYYEQYF
TRBV5-1	CASSHGQADGYTF
TRBV13	CASSFYNQPQHF
TRBV4-3	CASSPDRERDYGYTF
TRBV18	CASSPLTPGSTYEQYF
TRBV9	CASSVAYSGGLETQYF
TRBV29-1	CSVNRGGVYNEQFF
TRBV4-1	CASSPQGAGYSNQPQHF
TRBV20-1	CSAREVSGDYGYTF
TRBV21-1	CASSGDRAYEQYF
TRBV7-9	CASSSEGGGETQYF
TRBV3-1	CASSQESGGGTLITDTQYF
TRBV18	CASSLIRTGDLETQYF
TRBV27	CASSLGRPNQPQHF
TRBV29-1	CSVVLVQTGEKLFF
TRBV6-1	CASSTEGVWQPQHF
TRBV9	CASSVGGTGSYEQFF
TRBV5-1	CASRWTGRSTEAFF